This T cell receptor beta chain was captured in a study of cytomegalovirus exposure and HLA in healthy donors. Findings and caveats of the study: Accounts indicate the classifier identified cytomegalovirus status with strong specificity and sensitivity. First-cohort TCR clusters tended to co-occur in the 90 to 150 validation repertoires, a later analysis found.

TCRdb's copy holds only in-frame clones and misses some; the assay was immunoSEQ multiplex PCR. The table has under 75,000 clones, 90% to 96% seen once. Looked up from germline, CDR1 is SNHLY and CDR2 is FYNNEI. The CDR3 covers 19 residues. V gave up 6 bases and J gave up 0 bases; unmatched junction bases: 11. Note on this clone: Its specificity is not known.

Input material: PBMCs. V gene TRBV2 combines with J gene TRBJ2-6, with 10 bases matching TRBD1. The receptor comes from a woman aged 18 to 35 in good health and CMV-seronegative. CDR3 residues: CASRTAPGQGPSGANVLTF. The CDR3 DNA reads TGTGCCAGCAGGACCGCCCCGGGACAGGGGCCCTCTGGGGCCAACGTCCTGACTTTC.